Here is one T cell receptor beta chain with its context. Its target is unknown. The method was immunoSEQ multiplex PCR; TCRdb's version includes in-frame clones alone and lacks a portion of them. The data show roughly 100,000 clones, roughly 87% seen once. This record belongs to a study of graft-versus-host responses after intestinal transplantation. Study in general: Every recipient underwent anti-thymocyte globulin induction, then tacrolimus and steroids for approximately three years.

Study-wide findings and caveats: Individuals carrying graft-donor T cell macrochimerism showed high graft-versus-host to host-versus-graft clonal ratios in allografts.

Germline values: CDR1 MDHEN, CDR2 SYDVKM. The CDR3 runs 13 residues. V was trimmed by 5 bases and J by 2 bases, leaving 7 bases between them. The chain is built from TRBV28 and TRBJ1-3; possibly TRBD1 for D (5 bases). Source: unstimulated CD4+ T cells sorted from spleen or lymph node cells, taken before intestinal transplant. The sequence came from a human donor who received an intestinal transplant. CDR3 nucleotide sequence: TGTGCCAGCAGTGGGGGGACTGGAAACACCATATATTTT. It codes for CASSGGTGNTIYF.